This T cell receptor (beta chain) was observed in a study of shared clonotypes between healthy human individuals. General study results and limits: Compared with memory subsets, naive subsets generally had larger estimated richness. Enrolling few donors narrowed the genetic and exposure-history diversity that was represented.

The CDR3 has 14 residues. V was shortened by 0 bases and J by 2 bases, with 9 bases between the two germline ends. Germline assignment: CDR1 SGHNT and CDR2 YYREEE (reference sequence). As regards this clone: The antigen remains undetermined. In the same sample, other DNA sequences code for this CDR3.

Libraries were prepared by immunoSEQ multiplex PCR; TCRdb keeps only in-frame clonotypes and omits some of them. The data hold about 1.1 million clones, with 75% to 80% observed a single time. Source material: memory CD4+ T cells from PBMCs. Subset indicated: CD45RA-negative fraction. The receptor comes from a man between 18 and 29 years old in good health. Some clones in this sample may be carry-over from other donors' samples. The genes are TRBV5-4 and TRBJ2-7; D may be TRBD2 (7 bases). In DNA, the CDR3 is TGTGCCAGCAGCTTGGCGGGGGGCACCTACGAGCAGTACTTC. This sequence encodes CASSLAGGTYEQYF.